This TCR beta chain appears in the sequencing data of a study of regulatory T cells in long-lasting Graves disease. Indicated time point: persistent/refractory GD, antithyroid drugs over 5 years with positive TRAb. Following extraction of RNA from PBMCs, that RNA was used to make the TCR library. Study-wide findings and caveats: Favored usage of TRBV28, TRBJ1-2 and TRBJ2-5 was recorded in persistent disease. Sample size was small, which may have lowered accuracy. Newly diagnosed Graves' patients exceeded persistent ones in TCR diversity.

This clonotype has just a few counts. Its target is not known. Trimming at V came to 5 bases and at J to 3 bases, leaving 14 bases not matched to a gene. Germline loops: CDR1 SGHRS, CDR2 YFSETQ. The CDR3 loop spans 16 amino acids. Arm-PCR with iRepertoire HTBI primers amplified the CDR3 regions for these TCR beta libraries. Using its own MiXCR run on the multiplex PCR reads, TCRdb lists one record per CDR3 protein. The table shows over 250,000 distinct CDR3 sequences, with approximately 20% occurring only once. This sequence joins TRBV5-1 and TRBJ2-7, with TRBD2 matching over 7 bases. This sample comprised peripheral blood mononuclear cells (PBMCs), obtained when the disease was refractory, from a patient treated with antithyroid drugs. The source is a female donor with Graves disease. The CDR3 DNA reads as TGCGCCAGCAGTCGTGGGGAGGGCGGCCAGCTCTACGAGCAGTACTTC. Protein sequence: CASSRGEGGQLYEQYF.